This TCR beta chain was retrieved from a study of cytomegalovirus exposure and HLA in healthy donors. Study background: Earlier, approximately 180 million T cells were analyzed, and some 120 million unique TCR beta sequences were found among them.

The PCR used 60 Vbeta and 13 Jbeta primers. Clones were read by immunoSEQ multiplex PCR, and TCRdb kept only the in-frame ones, dropping some. The sample gives more than 95,000 clones, around 72% of which show up once; approximately 2.2% is in the top ten. Per germline, CDR1 MNHNS and CDR2 SASEGT. With 7 bases removed from V and 7 bases from J, the gap between germline ends came to 19 bases. CDR3 size: 15 residues. With regard to this clone: Its specificity is not known.

The study, taken as a whole, reports: Indistinguishable V segments, including TRBV6-2 and TRBV6-3, were excluded. Presence/absence analyses assumed roughly uniform sequencing depth across donors, which may not hold.

V and J are TRBV6-1 and TRBJ1-4; D uncertain. Sequencing was carried out using PBMCs. This clonotype originated in a man between 25 and 39 years old in good health and CMV-seronegative. The CDR3 region is CASMRVVDRGEKLFF. CDR3 DNA sequence: TGTGCCAGCATGAGGGTCGTCGATAGAGGTGAAAAACTGTTTTTT.